Each of the 17 T cell receptor beta chains below was sequenced from the same sample in a study of cytomegalovirus exposure and HLA in healthy donors. 60 Vbeta and 13 Jbeta primers were used in PCR. The assay was immunoSEQ multiplex PCR, and TCRdb's table has in-frame clones only and misses some. This table holds 55,000 to 75,000 clones. The sample comprised PBMCs. The receptors shown here come from a male donor in good health and CMV-seronegative.

The chain employs TRBV18 and TRBJ1-3; D unclear. Germline CDR1 is KGHSH and CDR2 is LQKENI. The V and J ends lost 3 bases and 2 bases respectively, with 5 bases between them. The CDR3 is 13 amino acids. CDR3 region: CASSPTAGNTIYF. The CDR3 nucleotides are TGTGCCAGCTCACCCACAGCTGGAAACACCATATATTTT.

The CDR3: CASSLARANTGELFF. CDR3 in DNA: TGCGCCAGCAGCTTGGCGAGGGCGAACACCGGGGAGCTGTTTTTT. The chain employs TRBV5-1 and TRBJ2-2; D possibly corresponds to TRBD2 (5 bases). Germline V gene data show CDR1 as SGHRS and CDR2 as YFSETQ. V dropped 0 bases and J dropped 0 bases, with 6 bases sitting between them. The CDR3 sequence is 15 residues long.

The V call is TRBV7-2, the J call TRBJ2-7, with 8 positions matching TRBD2. Germline V lookup: CDR1 SGHTA, CDR2 FQGNSA. V shed 5 bases and J 9 bases; nucleotides not matched to a gene: 6. CDR3 length: 12 residues. CDR3 amino acids: CASSTSGGGQYF. The CDR3 DNA is TGTGCCAGCAGCACCAGCGGGGGCGGGCAGTACTTC.

On this clone: At one end the junction does not follow the germline gene, possibly because of a read error. The chain recombines TRBV13 with TRBJ1-1, with D possibly being TRBD1 (6 bases). CDR1 and CDR2 (germline): PRHDT, FYEKMQ (reference sequence). This CDR3 comprises 12 residues. The CDR3 reads CASSLGQPEAFF. CDR3 DNA: TGTGCCAGCAGCCTAGGACAGCCTGAAGCTTTCTTT.

The CDR3 protein is CASSLGSGGGTQYF. The CDR3 DNA reads TGTGCCAGCAGCTTAGGCTCAGGGGGAGGGACCCAGTACTTC. The chain has TRBV7-9 and TRBJ2-5; tentative D call: TRBD1 (7 bases). Germline-derived CDR1 and CDR2 are SEHNR and FQNEAQ (reference sequence). V was pared by 1 base and J by 7 bases, with 13 bases between. This CDR3 region has 14 residues.

J is TRBJ2-7 and V is TRBV7-2; 9 bases line up with TRBD1. Germline CDR1 is SGHTA and CDR2 is FQGNSA. CDR3 length equals 19 residues. V lost 3 bases, J lost 2 bases, and 17 bases stayed unmatched. In nucleotides, the CDR3 is TGTGCCAGCAGCTTGAATCCCCCCGGGACAGGGACCTCCGCCTACGAGCAGTACTTC. As protein: CASSLNPPGTGTSAYEQYF.

On this clone itself: It is unclear where the CDR3 begins or ends on the DNA, so no DNA is shown, and the CDR3 is as TCRdb lists it. The J gene is TRBJ2-5, the V gene TRBV9; the table's D call TRBD2 went unverified against the DNA. The CDR3 is 15 residues long, ends included. CDR1 is SGDLS and CDR2 is YYNGEE in the germline V gene. CDR3 in amino acids: CASSVDWGEGTPEYF.

The rearrangement links TRBV6-5 to TRBJ2-1, with 7 bases that match TRBD2. Germline V gene lookup returns CDR1 MNHEY and CDR2 SVGAGI. V lost 3 bases to trimming and J lost 6 bases; unmatched junction nucleotides: 8. The CDR3 is made up of 15 amino acids. CDR3 sequence (DNA): TGTGCCAGCAGTTATGATGGGAGGGCCGGCAATGAGCAGTTCTTC. Translation: CASSYDGRAGNEQFF.

J is TRBJ2-2 and V is TRBV7-9, with D unclear. The CDR3 is 13 amino acids. Trimming took off 5 bases at V and 2 bases at J, with 6 bases between the two ends. Germline lookup yields CDR1 SEHNR and CDR2 FQNEAQ (reference sequence). The CDR3 reads CASSLGNTGELFF. CDR3 nucleotides: TGTGCCAGCAGCCTCGGTAACACCGGGGAGCTGTTTTTT. Filled out from reference TRBV7-9 and TRBJ2-2, the complete variable domain reads DTGVSQNPRHKITKRGQNVTFRCDPISEHNRLYWYRQTLGQGPEFLTYFQNEAQLEKSRLLSDRFSAERPKGSFSTLEIQRTEQGDSAMYLCASSLGNTGELFFGEGSRLTVL.

The V and J genes are TRBV7-9 and TRBJ2-3, with a possible D match to TRBD2 (5 bases). Germline V CDR1 and CDR2: SEHNR, FQNEAQ (reference sequence). V shed 1 base and J shed 0 bases, with 14 bases lying between them. This CDR3 contains 17 residues. This CDR3 is CASSLGIAGTSTDTQYF. CDR3 in DNA: TGTGCCAGCAGCTTAGGGATTGCGGGCACTAGCACAGATACGCAGTATTTT.

The rearrangement links TRBV2 to TRBJ2-7; a weak D match, TRBD2 (6 bases). CDR1 is SNHLY, CDR2 FYNNEI, per germline. Deletions cut 7 bases from V and 7 bases from J, with 17 bases between. This CDR3 has 13 amino acids. CDR3 in DNA: TGTGCCAGCAATAGGGGCGGGGACGGGGAGCAGTACTTC. The encoded protein is CASNRGGDGEQYF.

Here the CDR3 DNA reads TGTGCCAGCACCAAACTAGCGGGCTCCTACAATGAGCAGTTCTTC. Residues: CASTKLAGSYNEQFF. This chain links TRBV6-1 with TRBJ2-1, with 9 bases identical to TRBD2. The CDR3 length is 15 residues. Germline loops: CDR1 MNHNS, CDR2 SASEGT. The junction had 4 bases not matched to a gene; V was cut back by 7 bases and J by 0 bases.

V is TRBV7-3 and J is TRBJ2-3; D ambiguous. CDR1 SGHTA and CDR2 FQGTGA come from the germline V gene. The V and J ends lost 5 bases and 1 base respectively, with 16 bases between them. The CDR3 extends over 16 amino acids. The CDR3 DNA sequence: TGTGCCAGCAGCCCGGCCGGCGGTCGCGGCACAGATACGCAGTATTTT. It is translated as CASSPAGGRGTDTQYF.

The chain uses TRBV6-1 and TRBJ1-3; D unclear. Trimming stripped 7 bases from V and 3 bases from J, with 10 bases between. This CDR3 spans 13 amino acids. CDR1 and CDR2 from the germline V gene are MNHNS and SASEGT. Here the CDR3 DNA reads TGTGCCAGCAATCCACGGGGTGGAAACACCATATATTTT. This sequence encodes CASNPRGGNTIYF.

For this clone: Other DNA sequences in this sample translate to the same CDR3. The V and J genes are TRBV9 and TRBJ1-1; possible D gene TRBD1, 6 bases. CDR1 is SGDLS and CDR2 is YYNGEE in the germline V gene. Between the trimmed V and J ends, which lost 0 bases and 7 bases, there was a span of 10 bases. The CDR3 extends over 13 amino acids. The CDR3 reads CASSVEQGGEAFF. CDR3 nucleotides: TGTGCCAGCAGCGTAGAACAGGGCGGTGAAGCTTTCTTT.

Details on this clone: This same CDR3 is encoded by further DNA sequences in the sample. The J gene is TRBJ2-7, the V gene TRBV4-1; 14 nucleotides agree with TRBD2. The CDR3 covers 21 residues. The ends lost 0 bases at V and 4 bases at J; junction bases unmatched: 17. Germline-derived CDR1 and CDR2 are MGHRA and YSYEKL. The CDR3 coding sequence is TGCGCCAGCAGCCAAGATAGCGAGGGACTAGCGGGAGTGGGATCTTATTACGAGCAGTACTTC. Translated: CASSQDSEGLAGVGSYYEQYF.

The genes are TRBV6-6 and TRBJ1-4; 10 bases match TRBD1. The ends lost 7 bases at V and 6 bases at J; junction bases unmatched: 5. Germline CDR1 and CDR2: MNHNY and SVGAGI (reference sequence). The CDR3 length is 14 residues. The DNA for the CDR3 is TGTGCCAGCACCTCCGGGACAGGGGATGAAAAACTGTTTTTT. Its protein is CASTSGTGDEKLFF.